Sequencing of this TCR beta chain was carried out in a study of cytomegalovirus exposure and HLA in healthy donors. Study results and limitations: Confirmation in vitro established that three CMV-associated chains were specific for CMV antigens.

On this clone: Antigen unknown. Other nucleotide sequences from this sample produce the same CDR3.

The CDR3 is 11 residues long. V was clipped by 0 bases and J by 7 bases, with 4 bases between them. CDR1 is SGHRS, CDR2 YFSETQ, per germline. Use of 60 Vbeta and 13 Jbeta primers characterized the PCR. The method was immunoSEQ multiplex PCR; TCRdb's version includes in-frame clones alone and lacks a portion of them. The table records about 150,000 clones, around 80% of them present only once. The source material was PBMCs. The source of this sequence is a woman aged 18-29 years in good health and CMV-seronegative. The rearrangement links TRBV5-1 to TRBJ1-1, with D uncertain. This CDR3 reads CASSLAGEAFF. The CDR3 region has the DNA TGCGCCAGCAGCTTGGCCGGTGAAGCTTTCTTT.